The 27 T cell receptor beta chains presented below share a single source sample, sequenced in a study of Ad26.COV2.S vaccination and SARS-CoV-2 variants. TCRdb's copy holds only in-frame clones and misses some; the assay was immunoSEQ multiplex PCR. The data show around 350,000 clones, around 90% seen once. Sequences were derived from peripheral blood, sampled after recovery from COVID-19. These TCRs come from a human donor who had recovered from COVID-19.

The rearrangement joins TRBV4-1 to TRBJ2-7, with D perhaps being TRBD1 or TRBD2 (5 bases each). This CDR3 comprises 15 residues. Germline values: CDR1 MGHRA, CDR2 YSYEKL. V lost 1 base and J 1 base, leaving 11 bases between the germline ends. The CDR3 DNA reads as TGCGCCAGCAGCCAAGTGGGACGGAAATCCTACGAGCAGTACTTC. Translated: CASSQVGRKSYEQYF.

V and J are TRBV5-6 and TRBJ1-1; D gene unclear. V lost 4 bases and J lost 11, with 12 bases in between. The germline V gene has CDR1 SGHDT and CDR2 YYEEEE. The CDR3 spans 11 residues. The CDR3, as DNA: TGTGCCAGCAGCGGGCTGGGTAGGGCTTTCTTT. This encodes CASSGLGRAFF.

This chain connects TRBV15 to TRBJ1-6; possibly TRBD1 for D (5 bases). Trimming took off 0 bases at V and 5 bases at J, with 23 bases between the two ends. The CDR3 totals 20 residues. Looked up from germline, CDR1 is LNHNV and CDR2 is YYDKDF (reference sequence). CDR3 region: CATSRDLQGWRVLDNSPLHF. CDR3 bases: TGTGCCACCAGCAGAGATCTCCAGGGCTGGAGGGTATTGGATAATTCACCCCTCCACTTT.

The chain couples TRBV7-2 to TRBJ1-1, with D possibly TRBD1 on 6 matching bases. With 3 bases removed from V and 0 bases from J, the gap between germline ends came to 11 bases. The CDR3 has 15 residues. The germline CDR1 and CDR2 sequences are SGHTA and FQGNSA. The CDR3 spells CASSFGGRMNTEAFF. For the CDR3, the DNA is TGTGCCAGCAGCTTTGGGGGCAGGATGAACACTGAAGCTTTCTTT. The full variable domain, with the rest looked up from reference TRBV7-2 and TRBJ1-1, is GAGVSQSPSNKVTEKGKDVELRCDPISGHTALYWYRQSLGQGLEFLIYFQGNSAPDKSGLPSDRFSAERTGGSVSTLTIQRTQQEDSAVYLCASSFGGRMNTEAFFGQGTRLTVV.

The chain employs TRBV10-3 and TRBJ1-1, with D maybe TRBD1 (5 bases). This CDR3 has 13 amino acids. The V gene lost 6 bases and the J gene lost 1 base, with 9 bases spanning the gap. Per the germline V gene, CDR1 is ENHRY and CDR2 is SYGVKD. The CDR3 nucleotides read TGTGCCATCAGGGGGACCGAGAACACTGAAGCTTTCTTT. Translating gives CAIRGTENTEAFF.

The chain couples TRBV27 to TRBJ1-2; a possible D gene is TRBD1 (5 bases). Trimming left V 10 bases short and J 0 bases short, with 9 bases between. CDR1 is MNHEY and CDR2 is SMNVEV in the germline V gene (reference sequence). The CDR3 extends over 12 amino acids. For the CDR3, the DNA is TGTGCCACCCGACAGACTAACTATGGCTACACCTTC. Amino acid sequence: CATRQTNYGYTF.

The chain carries TRBV4-3 and TRBJ1-6; unclear D gene. The CDR3 contains 14 residues. V lost 0 bases and J 11 bases, leaving 11 bases between the germline ends. Germline-derived CDR1 and CDR2 are LGHNA and YSLEER. The DNA for the CDR3 is TGCGCCAGCAGCCAAGATCCAGATAAGACACCCCTCCACTTT. Encoded protein: CASSQDPDKTPLHF.

The V and J genes are TRBV4-1 and TRBJ2-7, with D perhaps matching TRBD1 (6 bases). The V gene's germline CDR1 is MGHRA and CDR2 YSYEKL. The CDR3 contains 16 residues. V was pared by 4 bases and J by 5 bases, with 21 bases between. CDR3 bases: TGCGCCAGCAGCCGAAGGACAGCGAAGGAGATGAACGAGCAGTACTTC. Translating gives CASSRRTAKEMNEQYF.

The V gene is TRBV27, the J gene TRBJ1-2; no definite D call. The germline CDR1 and CDR2 sequences are MNHEY and SMNVEV (reference sequence). The CDR3 runs 13 residues. Trimming cost V 2 bases and J 5 bases, with 9 bases left between them. CDR3 sequence (DNA): TGTGCCAGCAGTTTAGGATCTGGGTATGGCTACACCTTC. Amino acid sequence: CASSLGSGYGYTF.

The genes are TRBV27 and TRBJ2-3; D tentatively fits TRBD1 or TRBD2 (5 bases each). V was trimmed by 5 bases and J by 5 bases, leaving 11 bases between them. Germline values: CDR1 MNHEY, CDR2 SMNVEV (reference sequence). The CDR3 is 13 amino acids. The CDR3 nucleotides are TGTGCCAGCAGTCCGGGACCCAGAGATACGCAGTATTTT. Residues: CASSPGPRDTQYF.

The chain uses TRBV5-1 and TRBJ2-2, with TRBD1 identical over 7 bases. Trimming took 7 bases from V and 6 from J; bases not matched to a gene: 9. The V gene's germline CDR1 is SGHRS and CDR2 YFSETQ. This CDR3 is built from 14 residues. The CDR3 sequence: CASFWAQGSGELFF. CDR3 in DNA: TGCGCCAGCTTTTGGGCACAGGGGTCCGGGGAGCTGTTTTTT.

V and J are TRBV29-1 and TRBJ2-1, with 10 bases fitting TRBD2. Germline CDR1 reads SQVTM; CDR2 reads ANQGSEA. V was clipped by 1 base and J by 7 bases; unmatched bases: 4. The CDR3 totals 14 residues. CDR3 DNA: TGCAGCGTTGAAGGAGCGGGGGGGGTAAATGAGCAGTTCTTC. Its protein is CSVEGAGGVNEQFF.

The chain recombines TRBV10-3 with TRBJ1-1; unclear D gene. The CDR3 totals 12 residues. Germline V CDR1 and CDR2: ENHRY, SYGVKD. Trimming cost V 7 bases and J 1 base, with 7 bases left between them. The CDR3 region is CAIKPGNTEAFF. Here the CDR3 DNA reads TGTGCCATCAAGCCGGGGAACACTGAAGCTTTCTTT.

The chain carries TRBV7-9 and TRBJ1-4; TRBD1 matches at 8 bases. From germline, CDR1 is SEHNR and CDR2 FQNEAQ (reference sequence). The V segment lost 1 base and the J segment 8 bases; nucleotides outside the gene matches: 6. CDR3 size: 15 residues. The CDR3 reads CASSLGTGSEEKLFF. The CDR3 nucleotides are TGTGCCAGCAGCTTAGGGACAGGGTCTGAGGAAAAACTGTTTTTT.

This clone was observed a single time. The rearrangement uses TRBV6-4 and TRBJ2-3; 9 nucleotides agree with TRBD2. The CDR3 spans 14 residues. Germline trimming cut 6 bases from V and 4 bases from J; bases unmatched to any gene: 5. Germline V gene sequence: CDR1 MRHNA, CDR2 SNTAGT. In DNA, the CDR3 is TGTGCCAGCAGCGCTAGCGGGGCGTCAGATACGCAGTATTTT. Its protein product is CASSASGASDTQYF.

V is TRBV7-9 and J is TRBJ1-3; D is ambiguous. The ends were cut back, 2 bases at V and 0 bases at J, with 8 bases in the middle. Germline CDR1 reads SEHNR; CDR2 reads FQNEAQ (reference sequence). The CDR3 consists of 15 residues. The CDR3 region has the DNA TGTGCCAGCAGCTTACCAGCAACCTCTGGAAACACCATATATTTT. As protein: CASSLPATSGNTIYF.

This rearrangement joins TRBV19 to TRBJ1-1; 7 bases are a match to TRBD1. The CDR3 length is 15 residues. Trimming cost V 5 bases and J 5 bases; bases outside gene matches: 11. Germline values: CDR1 LNHDA, CDR2 SQIVND (reference sequence). For the CDR3, the DNA is TGTGCCAGTAGTTCTCAGGGGGGGGAACTTACTGAAGCTTTCTTT. It codes for CASSSQGGELTEAFF.

The chain uses TRBV29-1 and TRBJ2-7; 9 bases are a match to TRBD1. Looked up from germline, CDR1 is SQVTM and CDR2 is ANQGSEA. This CDR3 is built from 15 residues. Trimming removed 3 bases from V and 5 bases from J; junction bases left unmatched: 11. The DNA of the CDR3 is TGCAGCGTTGAGACTAACAGGGGGCGGATTAACGAGCAGTACTTC. Amino acids: CSVETNRGRINEQYF.

V usage is TRBV3-1 (or the pseudogene TRBV3-2) and J usage is TRBJ1-2; D not certain. Between the trimmed V and J ends, which lost 1 base and 0 bases, there was a span of 6 bases. Germline CDR1 LGHDT, CDR2 YNNKEL (reference sequence). This CDR3 comprises 14 residues. The CDR3 region has the DNA TGTGCCAGCAGCCAAGGGAGCTCTAACTATGGCTACACCTTC. Protein product: CASSQGSSNYGYTF.

The chain couples TRBV4-3 to TRBJ2-1, with 12 bases lining up with TRBD2. The CDR3 extends over 20 amino acids. The germline gives CDR1 LGHNA, CDR2 YSLEER. Trimming at V came to 1 base and at J to 2 bases, leaving 12 bases not matched to a gene. In nucleotides, the CDR3 is TGCGCCAGCAGCCAAGCAATACTAGCGGGGGGTCAAAAAACCTACAATGAGCAGTTCTTC. It specifies CASSQAILAGGQKTYNEQFF.

The chain is built from TRBV19 and TRBJ1-5; possible D gene TRBD1, 5 bases. Trimming pared 5 bases from V and 3 bases from J, leaving 14 bases between. Germline CDR1 reads LNHDA; CDR2 reads SQIVND (reference sequence). The CDR3 totals 15 residues. The CDR3 coding sequence is TGTGCCAGTAGTTCGCTCGGGGCAGACAATCAGCCCCAGCATTTT. It yields the protein CASSSLGADNQPQHF.

The V and J genes are TRBV4-3 and TRBJ1-1; D is perhaps TRBD1 (6 bases). The CDR3 length is 15 residues. Trimming took 4 bases from V and 0 from J, leaving 12 bases between them. Per the germline V gene, CDR1 is LGHNA and CDR2 is YSLEER. The CDR3 reads CASSPGGGLNTEAFF. Here the CDR3 DNA reads TGCGCCAGCAGCCCCGGGGGGGGGCTGAACACTGAAGCTTTCTTT.

This clone was observed once. The chain links TRBV10-3 to TRBJ1-2, with 7 bases identical to TRBD1. Germline V CDR1 and CDR2: ENHRY, SYGVKD. Losses at the gene ends were 3 bases for V and 6 bases for J; bases not matched to a gene: 7. The CDR3 contains 14 residues. CDR3 nucleotides: TGTGCCATCAGTGACCCCAGGGGGGGGAATGGCTACACCTTC. Protein product: CAISDPRGGNGYTF.

The rearrangement joins TRBV3-1 (or the pseudogene TRBV3-2) to TRBJ1-5; no reliable D call. Trimming removed 0 bases at V and 2 bases at J, with 8 bases between. The CDR3 extends over 15 amino acids. Germline V gene data show CDR1 as LGHDT and CDR2 as YNNKEL (reference sequence). The CDR3 sequence is CASSQDVRRNQPQHF. DNA of the CDR3: TGTGCCAGCAGCCAAGATGTCCGTCGCAATCAGCCCCAGCATTTT.

This sequence joins TRBV27 and TRBJ1-5; TRBD1 matches at 9 bases. CDR1 MNHEY and CDR2 SMNVEV come from the germline V gene (reference sequence). CDR3 length: 17 amino acids. Trimming removed 5 bases from V and 1 base from J; junction bases left unmatched: 9. DNA of the CDR3: TGTGCCAGCAGTGAAAGATGGACAGGGGAGAGCAATCAGCCCCAGCATTTT. It codes for CASSERWTGESNQPQHF.

The chain carries TRBV16 and TRBJ2-3, with D possibly TRBD1 on 6 matching bases. The V gene lost 5 bases and the J gene lost 4 bases, with 7 bases spanning the gap. Germline loops: CDR1 KGHSY, CDR2 FQNENV. The CDR3 is 12 amino acids. CDR3 amino acids: CASSGGADTQYF. In DNA form, the CDR3 reads TGTGCCAGCAGCGGGGGCGCAGATACGCAGTATTTT.

The chain recombines TRBV5-1 with TRBJ1-2, with TRBD1 matching 10 bases. The CDR3 is 16 residues long. V lost 0 bases, J lost 3 bases, and 5 bases stayed unmatched. Germline loops: CDR1 SGHRS, CDR2 YFSETQ. CDR3: CASSLARTGGDYGYTF. Here the CDR3 DNA reads TGCGCCAGCAGCTTGGCCAGGACAGGGGGTGACTATGGCTACACCTTC.